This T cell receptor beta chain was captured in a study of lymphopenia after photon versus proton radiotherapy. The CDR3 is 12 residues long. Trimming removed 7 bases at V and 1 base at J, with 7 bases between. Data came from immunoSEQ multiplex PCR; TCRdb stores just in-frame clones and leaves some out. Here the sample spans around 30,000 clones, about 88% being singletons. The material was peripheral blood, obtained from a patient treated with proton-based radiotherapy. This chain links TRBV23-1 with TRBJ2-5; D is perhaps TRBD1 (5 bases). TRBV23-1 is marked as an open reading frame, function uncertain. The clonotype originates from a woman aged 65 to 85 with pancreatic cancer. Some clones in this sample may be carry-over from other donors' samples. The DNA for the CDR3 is TGCGCCAGCAACAGGATCCAAGAGACCCAGTACTTC. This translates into CASNRIQETQYF.